The present T cell receptor beta chain was sequenced within a study of blood T cells in healthy people across ages. Study results and limitations: Roughly linear age-related decline in beta diversity appeared, significant by age around 36. Conclusively comparing naive with antigen-experienced cells was impossible with unsorted PBMCs.

The germline V gene has CDR1 SQVTM and CDR2 ANQGSEA. The length of the CDR3 is 13 residues. Trimming took off 7 bases at V and 6 bases at J, with 16 bases between the two ends. The use of a sample-barcoded 5' primer and a J-beta primer mix characterized a second PCR of roughly 6 to 11 cycles. Each CDR3 protein is one row after TCRdb ran MiXCR on the 5' RACE reads. The data contain 1.5 million to 2 million distinct CDR3 sequences, under 30% of them singletons. Points on this clonotype: What it binds is not known.

Peripheral blood from each donor was collected in a volume of about 10 milliliters. The V call is TRBV29-1, the J call TRBJ2-1; tentative D call: TRBD2 (7 bases). This sequence was found in a woman in her twenties or thirties in good health. The sequencing input was blood. The DNA for the CDR3 is TGCAGCGGCCCGGGGGGCCTCGCCAATGAGCAGTTCTTC. It translates to CSGPGGLANEQFF.